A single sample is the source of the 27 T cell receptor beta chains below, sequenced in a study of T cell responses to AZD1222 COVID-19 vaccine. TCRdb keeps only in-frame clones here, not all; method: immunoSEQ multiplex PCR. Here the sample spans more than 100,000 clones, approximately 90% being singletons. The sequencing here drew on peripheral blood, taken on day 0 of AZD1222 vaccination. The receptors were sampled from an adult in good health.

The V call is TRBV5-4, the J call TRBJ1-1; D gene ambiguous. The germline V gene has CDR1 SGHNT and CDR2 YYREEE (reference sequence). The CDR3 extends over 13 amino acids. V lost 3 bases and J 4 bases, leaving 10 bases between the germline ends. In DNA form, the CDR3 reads TGTGCCAGCAGCTCCCGGCGAGGCACTGAAGCTTTCTTT. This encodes CASSSRRGTEAFF.

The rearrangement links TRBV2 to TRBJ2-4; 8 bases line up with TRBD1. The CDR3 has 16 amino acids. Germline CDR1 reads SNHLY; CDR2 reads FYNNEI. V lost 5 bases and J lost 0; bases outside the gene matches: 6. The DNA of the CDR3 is TGTGCCAGCAGTCCAGGACAGGGTTTAGCCAAAAACATTCAGTACTTC. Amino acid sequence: CASSPGQGLAKNIQYF.

The CDR3 region is CASSQRSVRSSPLHF. The CDR3 bases are TGTGCCAGCAGCCAAAGAAGTGTAAGGAGTTCACCCCTCCACTTT. The chain links TRBV14 to TRBJ1-6, with D unresolved. This CDR3 region has 15 residues. From germline, CDR1 is SGHDN and CDR2 FVKESK. V lost 2 bases and J 9 bases, leaving 14 bases between the germline ends.

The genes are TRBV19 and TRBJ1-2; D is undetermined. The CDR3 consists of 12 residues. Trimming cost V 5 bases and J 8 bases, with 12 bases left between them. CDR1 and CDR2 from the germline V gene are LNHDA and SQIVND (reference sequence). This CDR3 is CASSLKSPGYTF. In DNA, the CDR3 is TGTGCCAGTAGTCTAAAGTCTCCAGGCTACACCTTC.

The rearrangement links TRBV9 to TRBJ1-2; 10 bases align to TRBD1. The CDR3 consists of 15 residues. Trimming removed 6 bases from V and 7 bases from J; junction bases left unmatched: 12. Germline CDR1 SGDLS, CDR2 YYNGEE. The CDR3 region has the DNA TGTGCCAGCACCAGATCAGACAGGGGGCTGAGTGGCTACACCTTC. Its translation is CASTRSDRGLSGYTF.

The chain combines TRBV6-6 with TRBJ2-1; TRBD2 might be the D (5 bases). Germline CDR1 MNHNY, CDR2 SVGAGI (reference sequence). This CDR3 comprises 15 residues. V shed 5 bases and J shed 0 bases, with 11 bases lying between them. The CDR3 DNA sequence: TGTGCCAGCAGTCGGACTCTCAGCTCCTACAATGAGCAGTTCTTC. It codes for CASSRTLSSYNEQFF.

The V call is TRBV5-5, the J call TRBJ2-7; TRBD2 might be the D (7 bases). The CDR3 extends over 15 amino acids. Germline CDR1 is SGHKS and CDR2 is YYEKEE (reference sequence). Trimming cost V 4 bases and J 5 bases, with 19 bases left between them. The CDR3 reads CASSVRGGIANEQYF. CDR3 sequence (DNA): TGTGCCAGCAGCGTTAGGGGGGGTATCGCCAACGAGCAGTACTTC.

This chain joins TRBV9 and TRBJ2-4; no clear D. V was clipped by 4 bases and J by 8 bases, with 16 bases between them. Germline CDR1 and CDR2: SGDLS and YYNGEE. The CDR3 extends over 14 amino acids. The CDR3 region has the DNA TGTGCCAGCAGCCCCCACGGGCAGCAACACATTCAGTACTTC. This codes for CASSPHGQQHIQYF.

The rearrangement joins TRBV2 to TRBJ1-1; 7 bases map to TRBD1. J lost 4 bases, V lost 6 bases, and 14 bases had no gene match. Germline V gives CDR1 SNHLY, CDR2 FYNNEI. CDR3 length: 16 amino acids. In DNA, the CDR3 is TGTGCCAGCAGCTTACAGGGGATTCCTTCGGGCACTGAAGCTTTCTTT. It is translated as CASSLQGIPSGTEAFF. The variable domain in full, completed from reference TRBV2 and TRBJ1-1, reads EPEVTQTPSHQVTQMGQEVILRCVPISNHLYFYWYRQILGQKVEFLVSFYNNEISEKSEIFDDQFSVERPDGSNFTLKIRSTKLEDSAMYFCASSLQGIPSGTEAFFGQGTRLTVV.

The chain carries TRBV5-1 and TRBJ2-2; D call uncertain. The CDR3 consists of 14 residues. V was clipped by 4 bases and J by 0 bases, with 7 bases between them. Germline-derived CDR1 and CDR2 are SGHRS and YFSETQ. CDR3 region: CASSPLSNTGELFF. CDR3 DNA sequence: TGCGCCAGCAGCCCCCTCTCGAACACCGGGGAGCTGTTTTTT.

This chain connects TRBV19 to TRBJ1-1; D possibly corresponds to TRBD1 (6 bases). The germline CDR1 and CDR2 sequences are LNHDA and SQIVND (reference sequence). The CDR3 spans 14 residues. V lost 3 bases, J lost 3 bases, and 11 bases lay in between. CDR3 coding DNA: TGTGCCAGTAGTATGGACAGCTGGGACACTGAAGCTTTCTTT. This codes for CASSMDSWDTEAFF.

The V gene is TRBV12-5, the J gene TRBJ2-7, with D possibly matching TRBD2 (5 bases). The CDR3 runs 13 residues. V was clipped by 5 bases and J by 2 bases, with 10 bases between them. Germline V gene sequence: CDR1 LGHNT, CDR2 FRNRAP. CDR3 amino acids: CASGPGITYEQYF. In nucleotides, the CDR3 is TGTGCTAGTGGTCCCGGGATAACCTACGAGCAGTACTTC.

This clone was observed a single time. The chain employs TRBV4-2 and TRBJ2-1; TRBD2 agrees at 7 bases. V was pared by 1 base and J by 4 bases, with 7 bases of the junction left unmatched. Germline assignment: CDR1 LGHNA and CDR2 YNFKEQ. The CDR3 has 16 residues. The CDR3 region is CASSQGRDYPYNEQFF. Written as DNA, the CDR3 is TGTGCCAGCAGCCAAGGCCGGGACTACCCTTACAATGAGCAGTTCTTC.

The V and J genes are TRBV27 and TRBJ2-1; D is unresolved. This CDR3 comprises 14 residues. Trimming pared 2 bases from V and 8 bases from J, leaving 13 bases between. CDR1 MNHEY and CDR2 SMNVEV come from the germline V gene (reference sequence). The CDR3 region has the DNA TGTGCCAGCAGTTTAAGGCGACGGGCCCATGAGCAGTTCTTC. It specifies CASSLRRRAHEQFF.

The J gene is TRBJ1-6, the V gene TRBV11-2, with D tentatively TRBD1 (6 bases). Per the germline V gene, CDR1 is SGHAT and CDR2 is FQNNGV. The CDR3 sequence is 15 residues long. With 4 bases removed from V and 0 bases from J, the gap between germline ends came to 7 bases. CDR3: CASSSGVSYNSPLHF. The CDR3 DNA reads TGTGCCAGCAGCTCAGGGGTCTCCTATAATTCACCCCTCCACTTT.

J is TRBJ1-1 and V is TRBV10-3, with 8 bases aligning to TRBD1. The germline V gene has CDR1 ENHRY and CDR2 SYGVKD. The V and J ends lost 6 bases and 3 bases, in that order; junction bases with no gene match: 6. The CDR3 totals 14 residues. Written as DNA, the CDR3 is TGTGCCATCAGCAAGGACAGGGTGGACACTGAAGCTTTCTTT. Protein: CAISKDRVDTEAFF.

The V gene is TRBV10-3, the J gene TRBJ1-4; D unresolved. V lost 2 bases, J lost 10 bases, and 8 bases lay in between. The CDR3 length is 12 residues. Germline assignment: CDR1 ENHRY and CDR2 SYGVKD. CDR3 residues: CAISETLGKLFF. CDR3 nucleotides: TGTGCCATCAGTGAGACCTTGGGAAAACTGTTTTTT.

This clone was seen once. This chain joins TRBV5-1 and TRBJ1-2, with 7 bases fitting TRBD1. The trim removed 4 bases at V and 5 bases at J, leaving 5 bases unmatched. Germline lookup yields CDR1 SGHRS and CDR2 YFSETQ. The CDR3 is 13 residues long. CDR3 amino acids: CASSRGTDYGYTF. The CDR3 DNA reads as TGCGCCAGCAGCCGTGGGACAGATTATGGCTACACCTTC.

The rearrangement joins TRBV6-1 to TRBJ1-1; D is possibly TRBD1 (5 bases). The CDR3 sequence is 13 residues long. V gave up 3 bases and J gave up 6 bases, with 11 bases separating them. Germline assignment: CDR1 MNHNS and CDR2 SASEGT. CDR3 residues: CASSEVRDAEAFF. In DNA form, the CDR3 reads TGTGCCAGCAGTGAGGTCCGGGACGCTGAAGCTTTCTTT.

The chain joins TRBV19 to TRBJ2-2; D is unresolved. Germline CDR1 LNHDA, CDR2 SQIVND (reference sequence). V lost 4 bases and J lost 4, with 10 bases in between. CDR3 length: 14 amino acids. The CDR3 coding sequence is TGTGCCAGTAGTACCACCTCACCCACCGGGGAGCTGTTTTTT. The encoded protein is CASSTTSPTGELFF.

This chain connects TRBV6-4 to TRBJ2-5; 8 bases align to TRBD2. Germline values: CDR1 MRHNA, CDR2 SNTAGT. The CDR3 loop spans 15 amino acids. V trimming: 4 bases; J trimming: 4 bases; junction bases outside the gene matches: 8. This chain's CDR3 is CASSAAGGAAETQYF. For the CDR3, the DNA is TGTGCCAGCAGTGCTGCCGGGGGGGCCGCAGAGACCCAGTACTTC.

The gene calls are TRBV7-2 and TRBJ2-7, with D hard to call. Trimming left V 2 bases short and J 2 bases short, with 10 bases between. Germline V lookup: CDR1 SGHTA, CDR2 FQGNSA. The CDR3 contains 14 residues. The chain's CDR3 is CASSLSATPYEQYF. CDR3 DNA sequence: TGTGCCAGCAGCTTAAGTGCTACCCCCTACGAGCAGTACTTC.

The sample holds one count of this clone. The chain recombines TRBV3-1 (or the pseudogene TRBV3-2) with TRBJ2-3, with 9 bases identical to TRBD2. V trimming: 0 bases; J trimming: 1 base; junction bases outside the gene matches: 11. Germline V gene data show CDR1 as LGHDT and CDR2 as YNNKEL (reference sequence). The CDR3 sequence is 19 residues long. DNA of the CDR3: TGTGCCAGCAGCCAAGATCGTGGTAGCGGGGGACTAGGCACAGATACGCAGTATTTT. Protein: CASSQDRGSGGLGTDTQYF.

CDR3 in amino acids: CASSLIAEYYNEQFF. CDR3 DNA: TGTGCCAGCAGTTTAATAGCGGAGTACTACAATGAGCAGTTCTTC. V and J are TRBV27 and TRBJ2-1; perhaps TRBD2 as D (6 bases). The CDR3 has 15 amino acids. V lost 2 bases, J lost 3 bases, and 11 bases lay in between. The V gene's germline CDR1 is MNHEY and CDR2 SMNVEV (reference sequence).

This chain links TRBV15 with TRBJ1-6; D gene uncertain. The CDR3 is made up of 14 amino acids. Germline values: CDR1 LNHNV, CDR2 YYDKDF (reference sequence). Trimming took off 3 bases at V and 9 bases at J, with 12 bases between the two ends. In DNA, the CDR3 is TGTGCCACCAGCAGTCAATGGGTCCGTTCACCCCTCCACTTT. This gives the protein CATSSQWVRSPLHF.

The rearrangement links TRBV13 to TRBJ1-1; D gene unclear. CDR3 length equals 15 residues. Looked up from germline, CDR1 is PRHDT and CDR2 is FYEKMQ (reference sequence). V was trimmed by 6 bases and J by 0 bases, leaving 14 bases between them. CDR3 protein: CASSYDRTVNTEAFF. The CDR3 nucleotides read TGTGCCAGCAGTTATGATCGAACAGTGAACACTGAAGCTTTCTTT. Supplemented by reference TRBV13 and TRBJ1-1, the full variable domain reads AAGVIQSPRHLIKEKRETATLKCYPIPRHDTVYWYQQGPGQDPQFLISFYEKMQSDKGSIPDRFSAQQFSDYHSELNMSSLELGDSALYFCASSYDRTVNTEAFFGQGTRLTVV.

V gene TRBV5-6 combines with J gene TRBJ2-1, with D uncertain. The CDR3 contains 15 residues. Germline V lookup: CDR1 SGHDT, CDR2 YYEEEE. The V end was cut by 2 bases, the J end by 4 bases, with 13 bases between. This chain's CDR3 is CASSFSLGVYNEQFF. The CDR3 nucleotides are TGTGCCAGCAGCTTCTCTCTCGGAGTTTACAATGAGCAGTTCTTC.